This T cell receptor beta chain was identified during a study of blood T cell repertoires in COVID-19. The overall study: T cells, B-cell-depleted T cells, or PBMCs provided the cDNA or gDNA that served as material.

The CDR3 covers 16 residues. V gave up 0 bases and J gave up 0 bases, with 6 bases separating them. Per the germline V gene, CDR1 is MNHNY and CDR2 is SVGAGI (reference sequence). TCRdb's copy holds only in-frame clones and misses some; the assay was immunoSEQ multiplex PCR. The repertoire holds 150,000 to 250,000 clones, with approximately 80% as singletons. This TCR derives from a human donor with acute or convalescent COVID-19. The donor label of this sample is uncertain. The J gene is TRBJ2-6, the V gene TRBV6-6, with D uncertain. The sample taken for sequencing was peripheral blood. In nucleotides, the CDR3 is TGTGCCAGCAGTTACTCGTCCGGCTCTGGGGCCAACGTCCTGACTTTC. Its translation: CASSYSSGSGANVLTF.